The 14 T cell receptor beta chains below were found in one sample sequenced in a study of T-cell reconstitution after alpha-beta-depleted transplantation in children. Preparation of the TCRbeta library used unique molecular identifiers. TCRdb itself ran the PCR reads through MiXCR, one entry per CDR3 protein. The sample carries 90,000 to 130,000 distinct CDR3 sequences, about 6.4% recorded once. Material: PBMCs, mostly from graft donor cells, obtained 360 days after TCRalphabeta/CD19-depleted stem cell transplant. These receptors all stem from a male patient between 2 and 10 years old who had a stem cell transplant for acute lymphoblastic leukemia, so the T cells may come from the graft donor.

Many counts were recorded for this clonotype. This chain joins TRBV4-1 and TRBJ2-7, with 14 bases that match TRBD2. Per germline, CDR1 MGHRA and CDR2 YSYEKL. V shed 5 bases, J shed 4 bases, and the junction held 4 bases outside the gene matches. The CDR3 consists of 15 residues. This CDR3 is CASSEGTSGRYEQYF. The CDR3 DNA follows: TGCGCCAGCAGCGAAGGGACTAGCGGGAGATACGAGCAGTACTTC.

V usage is TRBV9 and J usage is TRBJ1-5, with D possibly being TRBD1 (5 bases). V lost 3 bases, J lost 5 bases, and 12 bases lay in between. The CDR3 covers 14 residues. Per the germline V gene, CDR1 is SGDLS and CDR2 is YYNGEE. The CDR3 region has the DNA TGTGCCAGCAGCGAAGGGGCACAACATCAGCCCCAGCATTTT. Its protein is CASSEGAQHQPQHF.

The chain has TRBV3-1 and TRBJ2-7; 9 bases align to TRBD2. The germline gives CDR1 LGHDT, CDR2 YNNKEL (reference sequence). V lost 2 bases to trimming and J lost 7 bases; unmatched junction nucleotides: 21. The CDR3 covers 19 residues. The CDR3 here is CASSQTPGRTSEPAREQYF. The CDR3, as DNA: TGTGCCAGCAGCCAAACCCCGGGAAGGACTAGCGAGCCCGCCCGGGAGCAGTACTTC.

This clonotype was picked up many times. The gene calls are TRBV6-5 and TRBJ1-6; D is ambiguous. Germline V lookup: CDR1 MNHEY, CDR2 SVGAGI. This CDR3 contains 13 residues. V gave up 3 bases and J gave up 2 bases, with 2 bases separating them. CDR3 bases: TGTGCCAGCAGTTATGCCTATAATTCACCCCTCCACTTT. Translating gives CASSYAYNSPLHF.

The rearrangement uses TRBV20-1 and TRBJ1-2; D is perhaps TRBD1 (6 bases). Trimming removed 2 bases from V and 4 bases from J, with 14 bases in between. The CDR3 spans 14 residues. Germline CDR1 reads DFQATT; CDR2 reads SNEGSKA (reference sequence). This CDR3 reads CSARPPKGGYGYTF. The CDR3, as DNA: TGCAGTGCTAGACCCCCTAAGGGGGGCTATGGCTACACCTTC.

This clonotype was counted between two and nine times. The chain employs TRBV5-1 and TRBJ2-3; 9 bases are shared with TRBD2. This CDR3 comprises 16 residues. The germline CDR1 and CDR2 sequences are SGHRS and YFSETQ. The V and J ends lost 5 bases and 6 bases, in that order; junction bases with no gene match: 13. DNA for the CDR3: TGCGCCAGCAGGGGGCTAGCGGGACTTCGGGTTGATACGCAGTATTTT. Residues: CASRGLAGLRVDTQYF.

The chain links TRBV27 to TRBJ2-1, with D unresolved. Between the trimmed V and J ends, which lost 2 bases and 6 bases, there was a span of 14 bases. Germline lookup yields CDR1 MNHEY and CDR2 SMNVEV (reference sequence). The CDR3 covers 15 residues. CDR3 DNA sequence: TGTGCCAGCAGTTTAGGAGCGTCGGTCCGCAATGAGCAGTTCTTC. It yields the protein CASSLGASVRNEQFF.

This clonotype was counted only a few times. The V call is TRBV6-1, the J call TRBJ2-5, with 9 bases lining up with TRBD1. The CDR3 is 15 amino acids. Germline V gene lookup returns CDR1 MNHNS and CDR2 SASEGT. J gave up 3 bases and V 5 bases, and 7 bases lay outside the gene matches. The CDR3 loop reads CASSPTGGPKETQYF. CDR3 nucleotide sequence: TGTGCCAGCAGTCCTACAGGGGGCCCTAAAGAGACCCAGTACTTC.

The V call is TRBV7-3, the J call TRBJ2-5, with D perhaps being TRBD1 or TRBD2 (6 bases each). Trimming took 4 bases from V and 1 from J, leaving 13 bases between them. Germline V gene data show CDR1 as SGHTA and CDR2 as FQGTGA. CDR3 length: 15 residues. This CDR3 is CASSSGGHPQETQYF. In DNA form, the CDR3 reads TGTGCCAGCAGCTCCGGGGGACACCCCCAAGAGACCCAGTACTTC.

This clonotype has ten or more counts. This chain joins TRBV7-9 and TRBJ1-2, with D unresolved. Trimming left V 1 base short and J 1 base short, with 1 base between. CDR3 size: 12 residues. Germline assignment: CDR1 SEHNR and CDR2 FQNEAQ (reference sequence). Here the CDR3 DNA reads TGTGCCAGCAGCTTAGATAACTATGGCTACACCTTC. Protein sequence: CASSLDNYGYTF. The full variable domain, in which reference TRBV7-9 and TRBJ1-2 provide the parts outside the CDR3, is DTGVSQNPRHKITKRGQNVTFRCDPISEHNRLYWYRQTLGQGPEFLTYFQNEAQLEKSRLLSDRFSAERPKGSFSTLEIQRTEQGDSAMYLCASSLDNYGYTFGSGTRLTVV.

In this sample, this clonotype turned up many times. J is TRBJ2-1 and V is TRBV27, with D perhaps given as TRBD1 or TRBD2 (5 bases each). This CDR3 region has 13 residues. Deletions cut 5 bases from V and 10 bases from J, with 15 bases between. CDR1 and CDR2 from the germline V gene are MNHEY and SMNVEV (reference sequence). CDR3 in amino acids: CASSLLRGEEQFF. The CDR3 DNA follows: TGTGCCAGCAGTCTTCTGAGGGGAGAGGAGCAGTTCTTC.

This clonotype came up a few times. J is TRBJ2-1 and V is TRBV7-2; tentative D call: TRBD2 (7 bases). The CDR3 sequence is 16 residues long. V was pared by 3 bases and J by 2 bases, with 14 bases between. The germline V gene has CDR1 SGHTA and CDR2 FQGNSA. The DNA of the CDR3 is TGTGCCAGCAGCTTGGTCTGGGGGGGCCCCTACAATGAGCAGTTCTTC. Translating gives CASSLVWGGPYNEQFF.

This clonotype was counted between two and nine times. This sequence joins TRBV12-3 or TRBV12-4 and TRBJ2-5, with 10 positions matching TRBD2. The J segment lost 5 bases and the V segment lost 8 bases, leaving 5 bases of the junction unmatched. The CDR3 length is 13 residues. Written as DNA, the CDR3 is TGTGCCAGCTGGAGCGGGGGGGGGGAGACCCAGTACTTC. Amino acids: CASWSGGGETQYF.

This clonotype was seen repeatedly, ten times or more. The chain combines TRBV9 with TRBJ1-2; 8 bases match TRBD1. Germline trimming cut 4 bases from V and 2 bases from J; bases unmatched to any gene: 4. CDR1 SGDLS and CDR2 YYNGEE come from the germline V gene. This CDR3 comprises 14 residues. CDR3 nucleotides: TGTGCCAGCAGCTTAGGACAGGGCAACTATGGCTACACCTTC. It encodes CASSLGQGNYGYTF.